The subject of this entry is one T cell receptor beta chain. This CDR3 contains 18 residues. With V trimmed by 5 bases and J by 4 bases, 13 bases remained unmatched. Germline CDR1 MGHRA, CDR2 YSYEKL. The source of the sample is a study of blood T cell repertoires in COVID-19. About the study: The United States, Italy and Spain provided the acute and convalescent COVID-19 samples. Nucleic acid was either cDNA or gDNA, and it came from T cells, B-cell-depleted T cells, or PBMCs.

Living in 24 US areas, the participants were between about 18 and 90 years of age. In the source study's methods: Using reference gene primer amplification, nucleated cell counts were estimated. Data came from immunoSEQ multiplex PCR; TCRdb stores just in-frame clones and leaves some out. For V, J and clone size, that table is used; D and trimming come from the DNA. The profile shows 140,000 to 150,000 clones, roughly 88% of them singletons. The source of this sequence is a woman between 25 and 40 years old with acute COVID-19. This chain joins TRBV4-1 and TRBJ2-5, with 13 positions matching TRBD2. Sequencing was carried out using PBMCs or T cells enriched from blood (not recorded which). The CDR3 is CASSSLAGGDSRGETQYF. CDR3 nucleotides: TGCGCCAGCAGCTCACTAGCGGGAGGGGATTCACGCGGAGAGACCCAGTACTTC.